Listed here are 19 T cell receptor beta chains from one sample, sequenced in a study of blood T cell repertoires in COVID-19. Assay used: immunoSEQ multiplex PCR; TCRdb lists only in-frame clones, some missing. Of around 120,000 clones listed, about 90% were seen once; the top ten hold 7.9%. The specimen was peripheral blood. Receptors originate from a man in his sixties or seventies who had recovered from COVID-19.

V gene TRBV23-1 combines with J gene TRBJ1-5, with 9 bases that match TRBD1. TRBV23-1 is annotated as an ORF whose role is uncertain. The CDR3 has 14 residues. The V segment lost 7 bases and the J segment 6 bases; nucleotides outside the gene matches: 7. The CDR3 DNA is TGCGCCAGCAAACACAGGGGGCTTGTTCAGCCCCAGCATTTT. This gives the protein CASKHRGLVQPQHF.

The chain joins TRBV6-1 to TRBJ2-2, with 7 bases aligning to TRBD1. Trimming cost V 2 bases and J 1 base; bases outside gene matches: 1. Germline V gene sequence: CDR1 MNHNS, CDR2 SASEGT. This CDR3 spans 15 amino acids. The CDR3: CASSENRGNTGELFF. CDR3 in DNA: TGTGCCAGCAGTGAAAACAGGGGGAACACCGGGGAGCTGTTTTTT.

The CDR3 is CASSQGPVSYNEQFF. Here the CDR3 DNA reads TGTGCCAGCAGCCAGGGTCCAGTCTCCTACAATGAGCAGTTCTTC. V is TRBV7-3 and J is TRBJ2-1, with a possible D match to TRBD1 (5 bases). This CDR3 spans 15 amino acids. The germline V gene has CDR1 SGHTA and CDR2 FQGTGA. Trimming removed 5 bases from V and 0 bases from J, with 11 bases in between.

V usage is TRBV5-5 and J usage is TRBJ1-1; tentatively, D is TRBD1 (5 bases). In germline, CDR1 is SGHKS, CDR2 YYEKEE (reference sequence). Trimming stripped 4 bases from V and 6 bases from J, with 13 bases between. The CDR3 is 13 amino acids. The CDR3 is CASSHQRGAEAFF. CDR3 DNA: TGTGCCAGCAGCCATCAACGGGGGGCTGAAGCTTTCTTT.

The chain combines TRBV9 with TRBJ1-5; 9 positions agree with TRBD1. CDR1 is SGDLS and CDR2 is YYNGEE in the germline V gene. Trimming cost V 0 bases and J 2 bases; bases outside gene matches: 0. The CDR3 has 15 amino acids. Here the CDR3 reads CASSVGTGGNQPQHF. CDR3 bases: TGTGCCAGCAGCGTAGGGACAGGGGGCAATCAGCCCCAGCATTTT.

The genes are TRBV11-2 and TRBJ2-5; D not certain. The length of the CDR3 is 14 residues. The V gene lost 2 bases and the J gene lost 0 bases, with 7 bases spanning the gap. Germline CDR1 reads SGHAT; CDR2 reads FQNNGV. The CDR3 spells CASSLRQYQETQYF. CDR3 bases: TGTGCCAGCAGCTTACGCCAGTACCAAGAGACCCAGTACTTC.

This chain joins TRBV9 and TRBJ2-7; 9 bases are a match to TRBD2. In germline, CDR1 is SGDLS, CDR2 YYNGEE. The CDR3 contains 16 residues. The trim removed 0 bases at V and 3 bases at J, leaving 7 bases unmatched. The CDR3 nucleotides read TGTGCCAGCAGCGTAGGGGGGACTAGCTCTTTCTACGAGCAGTACTTC. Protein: CASSVGGTSSFYEQYF.

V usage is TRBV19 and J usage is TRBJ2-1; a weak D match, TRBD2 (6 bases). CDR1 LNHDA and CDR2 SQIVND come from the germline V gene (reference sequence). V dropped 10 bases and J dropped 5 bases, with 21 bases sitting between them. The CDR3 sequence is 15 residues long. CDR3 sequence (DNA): TGTGCCACCCAGCCAGGGCTAGCGTCCCACAATGAGCAGTTCTTC. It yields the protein CATQPGLASHNEQFF.

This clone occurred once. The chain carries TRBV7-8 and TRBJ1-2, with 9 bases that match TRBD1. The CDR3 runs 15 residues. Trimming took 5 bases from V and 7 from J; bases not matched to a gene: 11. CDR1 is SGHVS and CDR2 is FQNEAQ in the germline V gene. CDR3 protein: CASSGRGQGLRGYTF. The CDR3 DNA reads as TGTGCCAGCAGCGGACGGGGACAGGGACTCCGTGGCTACACCTTC.

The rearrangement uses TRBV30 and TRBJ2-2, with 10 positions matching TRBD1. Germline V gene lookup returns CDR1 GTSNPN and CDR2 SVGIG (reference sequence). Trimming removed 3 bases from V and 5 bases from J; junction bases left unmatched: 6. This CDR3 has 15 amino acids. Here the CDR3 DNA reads TGTGCCTGGAGCAAGGGACAGGGGTTGACCGGGGAGCTGTTTTTT. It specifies CAWSKGQGLTGELFF.

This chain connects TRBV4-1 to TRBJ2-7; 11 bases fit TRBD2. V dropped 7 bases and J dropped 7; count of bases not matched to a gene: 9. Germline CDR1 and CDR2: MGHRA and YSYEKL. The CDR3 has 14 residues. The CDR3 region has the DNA TGCGCCAGCAAAACAAGTACTAGCGGGAGAGAGCAGTACTTC. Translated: CASKTSTSGREQYF.

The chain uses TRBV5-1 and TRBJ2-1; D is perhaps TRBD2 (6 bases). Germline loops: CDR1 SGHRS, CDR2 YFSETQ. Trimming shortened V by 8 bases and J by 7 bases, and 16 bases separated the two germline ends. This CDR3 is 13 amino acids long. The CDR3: CASVEEGENEQFF. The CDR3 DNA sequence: TGCGCCAGTGTCGAGGAGGGTGAGAATGAGCAGTTCTTC. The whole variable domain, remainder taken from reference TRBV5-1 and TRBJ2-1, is KAGVTQTPRYLIKTRGQQVTLSCSPISGHRSVSWYQQTPGQGLQFLFEYFSETQRNKGNFPGRFSGRQFSNSRSEMNVSTLELGDSALYLCASVEEGENEQFFGPGTRLTVL.

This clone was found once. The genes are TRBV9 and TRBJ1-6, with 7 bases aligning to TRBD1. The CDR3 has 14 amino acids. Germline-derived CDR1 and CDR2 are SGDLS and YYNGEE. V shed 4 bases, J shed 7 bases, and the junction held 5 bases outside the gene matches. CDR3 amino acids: CASSPTGENSPLHF. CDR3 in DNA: TGTGCCAGCAGCCCAACAGGGGAGAATTCACCCCTCCACTTT.

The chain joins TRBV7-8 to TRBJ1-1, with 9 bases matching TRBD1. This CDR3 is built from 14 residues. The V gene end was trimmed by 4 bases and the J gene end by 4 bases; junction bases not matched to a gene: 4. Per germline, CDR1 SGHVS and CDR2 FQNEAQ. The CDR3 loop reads CASSSGQGSTEAFF. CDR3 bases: TGTGCCAGCAGCTCAGGACAGGGGTCCACTGAAGCTTTCTTT.

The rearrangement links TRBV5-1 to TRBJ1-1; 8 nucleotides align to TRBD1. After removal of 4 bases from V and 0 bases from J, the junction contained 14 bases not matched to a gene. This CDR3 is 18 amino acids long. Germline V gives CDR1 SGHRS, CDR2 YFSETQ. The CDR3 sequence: CASSLRTGPADLNTEAFF. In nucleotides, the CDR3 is TGCGCCAGCAGCCTACGGACAGGGCCGGCAGATCTGAACACTGAAGCTTTCTTT. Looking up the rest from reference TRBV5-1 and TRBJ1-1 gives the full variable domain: KAGVTQTPRYLIKTRGQQVTLSCSPISGHRSVSWYQQTPGQGLQFLFEYFSETQRNKGNFPGRFSGRQFSNSRSEMNVSTLELGDSALYLCASSLRTGPADLNTEAFFGQGTRLTVV.

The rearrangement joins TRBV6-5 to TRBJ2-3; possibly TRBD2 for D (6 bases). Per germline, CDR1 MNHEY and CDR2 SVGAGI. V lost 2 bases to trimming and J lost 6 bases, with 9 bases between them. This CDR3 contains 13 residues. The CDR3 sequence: CASSYIRGDTQYF. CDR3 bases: TGTGCCAGCAGTTACATCCGGGGGGATACGCAGTATTTT.

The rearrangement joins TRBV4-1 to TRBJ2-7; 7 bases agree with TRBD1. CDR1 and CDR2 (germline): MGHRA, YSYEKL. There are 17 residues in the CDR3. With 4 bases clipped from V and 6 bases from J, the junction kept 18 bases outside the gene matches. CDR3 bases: TGCGCCAGCAGCCTATTCCCCTTTGAGACAGGGAGCGGCGAGCAGTACTTC. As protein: CASSLFPFETGSGEQYF.

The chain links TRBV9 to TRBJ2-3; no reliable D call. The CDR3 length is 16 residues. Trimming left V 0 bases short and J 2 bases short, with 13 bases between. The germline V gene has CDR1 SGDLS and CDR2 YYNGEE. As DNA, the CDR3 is TGTGCCAGCAGCGTAGAGGTGGGCAGCTCCACAGATACGCAGTATTTT. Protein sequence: CASSVEVGSSTDTQYF.

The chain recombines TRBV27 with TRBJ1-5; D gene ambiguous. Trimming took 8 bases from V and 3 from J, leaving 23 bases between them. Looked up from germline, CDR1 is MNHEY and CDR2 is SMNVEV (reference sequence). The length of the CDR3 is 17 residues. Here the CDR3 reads CASQCGQKIGNNQPQHF. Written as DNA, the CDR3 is TGTGCCAGCCAGTGCGGGCAGAAGATAGGGAACAATCAGCCCCAGCATTTT.